Presented here are 14 T cell receptor beta chains from one specimen sequenced in a study of identical twins. Via MiXCR, TCRdb re-called the 5' RACE reads, giving one row per CDR3 protein. The sample holds 500,000 to 550,000 distinct CDR3 sequences; about 20% are singletons and the top ten take roughly 0.91%. These data were also filed under a second study, of T cells expressing NK-cell markers.

Sequences were obtained from CD4+ T cells sorted from blood. These receptors all come from a woman aged 18-29 years in good health.

This clonotype was observed a few times. The J gene is TRBJ2-7, the V gene TRBV20-1; D might be TRBD2 (5 bases). This CDR3 region has 14 residues. Germline V gives CDR1 DFQATT, CDR2 SNEGSKA (reference sequence). Trimming took 6 bases from V and 2 from J, leaving 17 bases between them. In nucleotides, the CDR3 is TGCAGTGCCTCCTTGGGCGGGCGACCCTACGAGCAGTACTTC. This sequence encodes CSASLGGRPYEQYF.

The V and J genes are TRBV20-1 and TRBJ2-3; D not certain. Between the trimmed V and J ends, which lost 6 bases and 0 bases, there was a span of 4 bases. Germline-derived CDR1 and CDR2 are DFQATT and SNEGSKA (reference sequence). The CDR3 covers 11 residues. This chain's CDR3 is CSAHSTDTQYF. The CDR3 nucleotides are TGCAGTGCCCATAGCACAGATACGCAGTATTTT.

Note on this clonotype: Given the absence of the conserved phenylalanine or tryptophan at the CDR3 end, a read error is likely. This chain joins TRBV20-1 and TRBJ1-1, with D uncertain. The germline CDR1 and CDR2 sequences are DFQATT and SNEGSKA (reference sequence). This CDR3 region has 13 residues. V lost 3 bases to trimming and J lost 0 bases, with 8 bases between them. CDR3 sequence (DNA): TGCAGTGCTAGGGACGATTTGAACACTGAAGCTTTCTCT. It encodes CSARDDLNTEAFS.

This chain links TRBV9 with TRBJ2-5; tentatively, D is TRBD2 (5 bases). V was clipped by 3 bases and J by 5 bases, with 8 bases between them. The CDR3 totals 12 residues. Germline values: CDR1 SGDLS, CDR2 YYNGEE. The CDR3: CASSGPGETQYF. CDR3 in DNA: TGTGCCAGCAGCGGACCGGGGGAGACCCAGTACTTC.

This clonotype occurred a few times. The chain couples TRBV10-2 to TRBJ2-2; possibly TRBD2 for D (6 bases). The V and J ends lost 0 bases and 2 bases respectively, with 16 bases between them. The CDR3 has 18 residues. Germline V lookup: CDR1 WSHSY, CDR2 SAAADI. In DNA form, the CDR3 reads TGCGCCAGCAGTGAGTCGACTAGAACCGGGACTAACACCGGGGAGCTGTTTTTT. It is translated as CASSESTRTGTNTGELFF.

The CDR3 nucleotides are TGTGCCAGCAGTTACGGACAGTACTACGAGCAGTACTTC. Translated, it gives CASSYGQYYEQYF. The chain carries TRBV6-2 or TRBV6-3 and TRBJ2-7, with D perhaps matching TRBD1 (6 bases). Germline V gene lookup returns CDR1 MNHEY and CDR2 SVGEGT. The CDR3 runs 13 residues. Trimming left V 2 bases short and J 3 bases short, with 8 bases between.

This clonotype has just a few counts. This sequence joins TRBV6-5 and TRBJ2-7; 9 bases agree with TRBD1. The J segment lost 6 bases and the V segment lost 2 bases, leaving 8 bases of the junction unmatched. The CDR3 spans 15 residues. Per germline, CDR1 MNHEY and CDR2 SVGAGI. CDR3 sequence: CASSYVPGQGGEQYF. CDR3 DNA: TGTGCCAGCAGTTACGTCCCGGGACAGGGTGGCGAGCAGTACTTC.

This clonotype occurred many times. The J gene is TRBJ1-6, the V gene TRBV4-2, with D uncertain. Germline values: CDR1 LGHNA, CDR2 YNFKEQ. CDR3 size: 12 residues. Trimming took 1 base from V and 6 from J, leaving 1 base between them. The CDR3 here is CASSQVNSPLHF. In DNA form, the CDR3 reads TGTGCCAGCAGCCAAGTTAATTCACCCCTCCACTTT.

This clonotype was recorded many times. The chain links TRBV10-3 to TRBJ2-7; TRBD1 matches 9 bases. The CDR3 consists of 13 residues. Germline CDR1 is ENHRY and CDR2 is SYGVKD. V was clipped by 9 bases and J by 5 bases; unmatched bases: 8. CDR3 residues: CAIRGQGSHEQYF. Here the CDR3 DNA reads TGTGCCATTCGTGGACAGGGGTCCCACGAGCAGTACTTC.

The rearrangement uses TRBV7-9 and TRBJ2-1; TRBD2 matches at 7 bases. The CDR3 contains 15 residues. CDR1 and CDR2 from the germline V gene are SEHNR and FQNEAQ (reference sequence). V trimming: 2 bases; J trimming: 4 bases; junction bases outside the gene matches: 5. As DNA, the CDR3 is TGTGCCAGCAGCTTACTAGCGGCCGGGTACAATGAGCAGTTCTTC. Protein sequence: CASSLLAAGYNEQFF.

This clonotype was counted only a few times. The chain joins TRBV2 to TRBJ1-1; D is ambiguous. This CDR3 is 12 amino acids long. The germline gives CDR1 SNHLY, CDR2 FYNNEI. Deletions cut 6 bases from V and 0 bases from J, with 5 bases between. CDR3 sequence reads: CASRVMNTEAFF. In DNA, the CDR3 is TGTGCCAGCAGGGTTATGAACACTGAAGCTTTCTTT.

The gene calls are TRBV20-1 and TRBJ2-1; D uncertain. Looked up from germline, CDR1 is DFQATT and CDR2 is SNEGSKA (reference sequence). This CDR3 has 11 amino acids. V gave up 7 bases and J gave up 8 bases, with 12 bases separating them. The CDR3 loop is CSVASGDEQFF. The CDR3 DNA follows: TGCAGTGTTGCTAGTGGCGATGAGCAGTTCTTC.

The gene calls are TRBV5-8 and TRBJ2-3; D is perhaps TRBD1 or TRBD2 (6 bases each). This CDR3 has 15 residues. Trimming left V 4 bases short and J 3 bases short, with 15 bases between. CDR1 is SGHTS, CDR2 YDEGEE, per germline. The CDR3, as DNA: TGTGCCAGCAGCCCGATAGGGGGAGGAACAGATACGCAGTATTTT. Protein: CASSPIGGGTDTQYF.

V is TRBV20-1 and J is TRBJ2-4, with D unclear. Germline V gene data show CDR1 as DFQATT and CDR2 as SNEGSKA (reference sequence). The CDR3 is 10 amino acids. Between the trimmed V and J ends, which lost 3 bases and 7 bases, there was a span of 4 bases. CDR3 nucleotide sequence: TGCAGTGCTAGGACCAACATTCAGTACTTC. Protein: CSARTNIQYF.